This T cell receptor beta chain was sequenced for a study of beta chain features in type 1 diabetes. Markers CD45RO/CCR7/CD25/CD127/CD95/CD27 served to sort CD4+ naive, central memory, regulatory and stem cell-like memory cells. This CDR3 spans 14 amino acids. The V gene end was trimmed by 5 bases and the J gene end by 10 bases; junction bases not matched to a gene: 7. The V gene's germline CDR1 is SGHAT and CDR2 FQNNGV. Reverse transcription of all isolated RNA meant that expressed TCRB transcripts were sequenced. Clones were sequenced by immunoSEQ multiplex PCR, and TCRdb holds only the in-frame ones, with some missing. Of over 700,000 clones listed, about 17% are singletons. Study-wide results and limits: Shortening that was moderate but significant affected the TCRB CDR3s of Type 1 diabetes patients in all four CD4+ subsets.

As concerns this clone: Its target is unknown.

This clonotype was sampled from a woman aged 18-29 years in good health. This chain links TRBV11-2 with TRBJ1-4; TRBD1 matches 10 bases. The source material was naive CD4+ T cells from blood. The CDR3, as DNA: TGTGCCAGCAGCCCAAGGGACAGGGGAGGAAAACTGTTTTTT. Translating gives CASSPRDRGGKLFF. The full variable domain, rest sourced from reference TRBV11-2 and TRBJ1-4, is EAGVAQSPRYKIIEKRQSVAFWCNPISGHATLYWYQQILGQGPKLLIQFQNNGVVDDSQLPKDRFSAERLKGVDSTLKIQPAKLEDSAVYLCASSPRDRGGKLFFGSGTQLSVL.